The present TCR beta chain was sequenced within a study of cytomegalovirus exposure and HLA in healthy donors. Study results and limitations: Cytomegalovirus association was assigned to 150 to 200 TCR beta chains.

The CDR3 sequence is 13 residues long. Deletions cut 6 bases from V and 6 bases from J, with 17 bases between. The germline CDR1 and CDR2 sequences are SQVTM and ANQGSEA. In regard to this clone: Antigen specificity is unknown.

Primers included in the PCR were 60 Vbeta and 13 Jbeta primers. The table came from immunoSEQ multiplex PCR; TCRdb's copy has only in-frame clones and leaves some out. The data contain around 200,000 clones, roughly 80% of them seen just once; the ten biggest clones take up around 15%. This clonotype was obtained from a man aged 40-49 years in good health and CMV-seronegative. This chain connects TRBV29-1 to TRBJ1-1; D possibly corresponds to TRBD1 (6 bases). The sample consisted of PBMCs. CDR3 sequence (DNA): TGCAGCGTAAGGGGGTCGGTCGCCGCTGAAGCTTTCTTT. Its protein is CSVRGSVAAEAFF.